The clone carrying this T cell receptor beta chain was recorded many times. Its target is not known. TCRdb passed the RT-PCR reads through MiXCR, listing each CDR3 protein once. The sample lists 550,000 to 800,000 distinct CDR3 sequences; 15% to 18% were seen once. The entry originates in a study of response to subunit inactivated influenza vaccine. The study's findings and limits: The authors proposed limited new T cell recruitment per seasonal influenza vaccination.

Germline assignment: CDR1 SGHRS and CDR2 YFSETQ. CDR3 length: 12 amino acids. V lost 7 bases and J 1 base, leaving 8 bases between the germline ends. The chain joins TRBV5-1 to TRBJ2-5; D is unclear. The source of this sequence is a man aged 50-60 years who received an inactivated influenza vaccine. This specimen consisted of PBMCs from blood, obtained about 13 days after vaccination. Here the CDR3 reads CASRESQETQYF. CDR3 nucleotide sequence: TGCGCCAGCCGAGAATCCCAAGAGACCCAGTACTTC.